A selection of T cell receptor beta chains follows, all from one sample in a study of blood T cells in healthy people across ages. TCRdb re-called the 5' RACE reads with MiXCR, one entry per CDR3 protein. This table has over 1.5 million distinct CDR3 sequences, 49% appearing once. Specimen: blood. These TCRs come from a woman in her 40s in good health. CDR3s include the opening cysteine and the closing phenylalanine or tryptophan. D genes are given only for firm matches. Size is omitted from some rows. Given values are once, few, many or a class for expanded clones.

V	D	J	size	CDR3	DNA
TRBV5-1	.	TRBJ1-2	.	CASSLVQGGIQGYTF	TGCGCCAGCAGCTTGGTACAGGGTGGTATTCAAGGCTACACCTTC
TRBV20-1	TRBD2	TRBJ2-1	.	CSARDPGTSGAGEQFF	TGCAGTGCTAGAGATCCCGGGACTAGCGGGGCTGGGGAGCAGTTCTTC
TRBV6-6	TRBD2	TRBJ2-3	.	CASSSHQLASDTQYF	TGTGCCAGCAGCTCCCACCAACTAGCGTCAGATACGCAGTATTTT
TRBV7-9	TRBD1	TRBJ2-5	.	CASREWDRETQYF	TGTGCCAGCAGGGAGTGGGACAGAGAGACCCAGTACTTC
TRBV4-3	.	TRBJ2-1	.	CASSQDFRGDEQFF	TGCGCCAGCAGCCAAGATTTTAGGGGGGATGAGCAGTTCTTC
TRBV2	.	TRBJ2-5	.	CASFLQETQYF	TGTGCCAGCTTTCTGCAAGAGACCCAGTACTTC
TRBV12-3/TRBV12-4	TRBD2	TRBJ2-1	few	CASRAYRRGGLLLGLDNEQFF	TGTGCCAGTCGAGCCTACCGCCGGGGGGGCCTTCTTTTAGGTTTGGACAATGAGCAGTTCTTC
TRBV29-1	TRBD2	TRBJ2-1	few	CSVPSVAAGNEQFF	TGCAGCGTGCCTAGTGTGGCAGCGGGGAATGAGCAGTTCTTC
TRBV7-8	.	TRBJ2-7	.	CASSLVSGELPYEQYF	TGTGCCAGCAGCTTAGTTTCAGGGGAACTCCCCTACGAGCAGTACTTC
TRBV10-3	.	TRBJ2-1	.	CAIQSVSYNEQFF	TGTGCCATCCAGAGTGTCTCCTACAATGAGCAGTTCTTC